This passage covers 24 T cell receptor beta chains from one sample sequenced in a study of blood T cell repertoires in COVID-19. Generated by immunoSEQ multiplex PCR, the TCRdb table keeps only in-frame clones and is missing some. There are 200,000 to 250,000 clones in the sample; 80% occur only once, and about 13% lies in the top ten. The material sequenced was peripheral blood. All receptors come from a human donor in a cohort sampled during active COVID-19.

CDR3 DNA: TGTGCCAGCAGTCCGGGGACAGGGAAGGAAAAACTGTTTTTT. Translating gives CASSPGTGKEKLFF. The genes are TRBV6-5 and TRBJ1-4; 9 nucleotides match TRBD1. Looked up from germline, CDR1 is MNHEY and CDR2 is SVGAGI. The CDR3 has 14 residues. V was clipped by 5 bases and J by 8 bases; unmatched bases: 6.

This clone appeared once. The chain combines TRBV7-2 with TRBJ1-5; 7 bases match TRBD1. Germline CDR1 reads SGHTA; CDR2 reads FQGNSA. The CDR3 is made up of 15 amino acids. After removal of 5 bases from V and 5 bases from J, the junction contained 9 bases not matched to a gene. The CDR3 region is CASSHGTATHQPQHF. The CDR3 nucleotides read TGTGCCAGCAGCCATGGGACAGCCACTCATCAGCCCCAGCATTTT.

The chain recombines TRBV6-2 or TRBV6-3 with TRBJ1-6; TRBD1 might be the D (6 bases). This CDR3 has 15 residues. Trimming left V 5 bases short and J 4 bases short, with 12 bases between. Germline V gives CDR1 MNHEY, CDR2 SVGEGT. The CDR3 DNA sequence: TGTGCCAGCAGTAACGGACAGTTTTATAATTCACCCCTCCACTTT. This codes for CASSNGQFYNSPLHF.

The rearrangement joins TRBV19 to TRBJ2-1; D might be TRBD2 (5 bases). This CDR3 has 14 residues. The germline V gene encodes CDR1 LNHDA and CDR2 SQIVND (reference sequence). Trimming removed 4 bases from V and 0 bases from J, with 7 bases in between. The chain's CDR3 is CASSRTASYNEQFF. The CDR3 DNA follows: TGTGCCAGTAGTAGGACTGCCTCCTACAATGAGCAGTTCTTC.

The rearrangement joins TRBV7-9 to TRBJ1-5, with D uncertain. The germline V gene has CDR1 SEHNR and CDR2 FQNEAQ (reference sequence). The CDR3 totals 14 residues. V was cut by 6 bases and J by 4 bases, with 13 bases left in between. This CDR3 is CASSPEAMNQPQHF. The DNA of the CDR3 is TGTGCCAGCAGTCCGGAGGCGATGAATCAGCCCCAGCATTTT.

This sequence joins TRBV6-1 and TRBJ1-3; D may be TRBD1 (5 bases). CDR1 MNHNS and CDR2 SASEGT come from the germline V gene. The CDR3 has 17 amino acids. Trimming pared 2 bases from V and 2 bases from J, leaving 16 bases between. CDR3 DNA sequence: TGTGCCAGCAGTGAAAACGTGGGAGGGGCCACTGGAAACACCATATATTTT. The encoded protein is CASSENVGGATGNTIYF.

This chain joins TRBV28 and TRBJ2-7; 8 bases are a match to TRBD1. The CDR3 is 13 residues long. Germline lookup yields CDR1 MDHEN and CDR2 SYDVKM. The ends lost 5 bases at V and 6 bases at J; junction bases unmatched: 6. DNA for the CDR3: TGTGCCAGCAGTACAGGGGGAATGGGCGAGCAGTACTTC. Protein: CASSTGGMGEQYF.

This clone was detected only a few times. The gene calls are TRBV19 and TRBJ1-2; TRBD1 matches at 8 bases. Germline-derived CDR1 and CDR2 are LNHDA and SQIVND (reference sequence). This CDR3 spans 14 amino acids. J gave up 5 bases and V 3 bases, and 5 bases lay outside the gene matches. CDR3 protein: CASSIDRGFYGYTF. Written as DNA, the CDR3 is TGTGCCAGTAGTATTGACAGGGGTTTTTATGGCTACACCTTC.

The rearrangement links TRBV9 to TRBJ2-1; a weak D match, TRBD2 (5 bases). The CDR3 is 13 amino acids. The germline gives CDR1 SGDLS, CDR2 YYNGEE. The V and J ends lost 0 bases and 7 bases respectively, with 8 bases between them. The CDR3 bases are TGTGCCAGCAGCGTAGGAGGGCAGAATGAGCAGTTCTTC. Its translation is CASSVGGQNEQFF.

The chain has TRBV6-4 and TRBJ1-6; D may be TRBD1 (5 bases). The germline V gene has CDR1 MRHNA and CDR2 SNTAGT. The CDR3 is 15 amino acids. V was clipped by 0 bases and J by 7 bases, with 10 bases between them. Written as DNA, the CDR3 is TGTGCCAGCAGTGACTCTGGGGGGTTGAATTCACCCCTCCACTTT. It yields the protein CASSDSGGLNSPLHF.

This chain joins TRBV11-2 and TRBJ2-5; 7 positions match TRBD1. CDR3 length equals 17 residues. Germline-derived CDR1 and CDR2 are SGHAT and FQNNGV. Trimming cost V 3 bases and J 5 bases; bases outside gene matches: 15. The CDR3 DNA follows: TGTGCCAGCAGCTTCTTAGAAGGAAAACAGGGGATGGAGACCCAGTACTTC. As protein: CASSFLEGKQGMETQYF.

The chain has TRBV6-6 and TRBJ2-1; D gene unclear. Germline lookup yields CDR1 MNHNY and CDR2 SVGAGI (reference sequence). The CDR3 totals 11 residues. Trimming removed 6 bases at V and 5 bases at J, with 5 bases between. Written as DNA, the CDR3 is TGTGCCAGCAGATTTAACAATGAGCAGTTCTTC. Translated, it gives CASRFNNEQFF.

This rearrangement joins TRBV20-1 to TRBJ2-5; D unclear. Trimming took 3 bases from V and 4 from J, leaving 9 bases between them. The CDR3 runs to 12 residues. Germline V gene data show CDR1 as DFQATT and CDR2 as SNEGSKA (reference sequence). The CDR3 DNA follows: TGCAGTGCTAGTCCCGGGTCAGAGACCCAGTACTTC. Translating it yields CSASPGSETQYF.

V is TRBV24-1 and J is TRBJ2-3; 7 positions agree with TRBD2. The J segment lost 6 bases and the V segment lost 9 bases, leaving 11 bases of the junction unmatched. The CDR3 contains 14 residues. In germline, CDR1 is KGHDR, CDR2 SFDVKD. The CDR3 region is CATSRRELGDTQYF. The CDR3 coding sequence is TGTGCCACCTCGCGGCGGGAGTTGGGGGATACGCAGTATTTT.

The rearrangement joins TRBV19 to TRBJ2-1; 7 bases agree with TRBD1. The germline CDR1 and CDR2 sequences are LNHDA and SQIVND (reference sequence). The CDR3 contains 17 residues. The V and J ends lost 4 bases and 8 bases, in that order; junction bases with no gene match: 17. CDR3 loop: CASSTNPWDSTPDEQFF. Written as DNA, the CDR3 is TGTGCCAGTAGTACAAACCCCTGGGACAGCACACCGGATGAGCAGTTCTTC.

The CDR3 coding sequence is TGTGCCACCACCCGACAAGATGCCTTCGAGCAGTACTTC. Residues: CATTRQDAFEQYF. The rearrangement uses TRBV24-1 and TRBJ2-7; no clear D. Germline loops: CDR1 KGHDR, CDR2 SFDVKD. Trimming cost V 8 bases and J 6 bases, with 16 bases left between them. This CDR3 is built from 13 residues.

The chain combines TRBV6-5 with TRBJ1-2; no definite D call. The CDR3 is made up of 12 amino acids. From germline, CDR1 is MNHEY and CDR2 SVGAGI. V shed 5 bases and J shed 7 bases, with 11 bases lying between them. The CDR3 is CASSQASGGYTF. Here the CDR3 DNA reads TGTGCCAGCAGTCAGGCAAGCGGTGGCTACACCTTC.

This clone was detected once. V gene TRBV5-1 combines with J gene TRBJ2-1; 13 bases fit TRBD2. Per the germline V gene, CDR1 is SGHRS and CDR2 is YFSETQ. The V and J ends lost 1 base and 3 bases, in that order; junction bases with no gene match: 4. The CDR3 has 17 amino acids. CDR3 nucleotides: TGCGCCAGCAGCTTGAGTAGGACTAGCGGGAGCTACAATGAGCAGTTCTTC. Protein sequence: CASSLSRTSGSYNEQFF.

The genes are TRBV19 and TRBJ2-1; TRBD2 aligns across 9 bases. The germline gives CDR1 LNHDA, CDR2 SQIVND (reference sequence). CDR3 size: 16 residues. The ends lost 4 bases at V and 7 bases at J; junction bases unmatched: 11. CDR3 sequence reads: CASSRFSGGAVNEQFF. DNA for the CDR3: TGTGCCAGTAGTAGGTTTAGCGGGGGCGCCGTTAATGAGCAGTTCTTC.

The gene calls are TRBV2 and TRBJ2-1, with D possibly matching TRBD1 (5 bases). V lost 3 bases and J 14 bases, leaving 17 bases between the germline ends. This CDR3 region has 13 residues. Germline loops: CDR1 SNHLY, CDR2 FYNNEI. Here the CDR3 reads CASSEFWAGSEFF. The CDR3 bases are TGTGCCAGCAGTGAGTTTTGGGCAGGGTCGGAGTTCTTC.

J is TRBJ2-7 and V is TRBV7-8; 8 bases line up with TRBD2. V shed 3 bases and J 2 bases; nucleotides not matched to a gene: 3. Germline assignment: CDR1 SGHVS and CDR2 FQNEAQ. This CDR3 has 14 residues. CDR3 region: CASSFSGATYEQYF. In nucleotides, the CDR3 is TGTGCCAGCAGCTTTAGCGGGGCGACCTACGAGCAGTACTTC.

This chain connects TRBV5-6 to TRBJ1-2, with D possibly matching TRBD1 (5 bases). Trimming cost V 4 bases and J 8 bases, with 15 bases left between them. This CDR3 comprises 13 residues. Germline CDR1 and CDR2: SGHDT and YYEEEE. The CDR3 sequence: CASSMPRPGGYTF. The CDR3, as DNA: TGTGCCAGCAGCATGCCCCGACCAGGGGGCTACACCTTC. The full variable domain, its missing parts supplied by reference TRBV5-6 and TRBJ1-2, is DAGVTQSPTHLIKTRGQQVTLRCSPKSGHDTVSWYQQALGQGPQFIFQYYEEEERQRGNFPDRFSGHQFPNYSSELNVNALLLGDSALYLCASSMPRPGGYTFGSGTRLTVV.

This chain connects TRBV20-1 to TRBJ2-5; 8 bases are shared with TRBD2. After removal of 8 bases from V and 5 bases from J, the junction contained 4 bases not matched to a gene. Germline CDR1 is DFQATT and CDR2 is SNEGSKA (reference sequence). This CDR3 has 11 residues. CDR3 nucleotide sequence: TGCAGTACGGGAGGGGCCGAGACCCAGTACTTC. Protein: CSTGGAETQYF.

The chain combines TRBV7-2 with TRBJ1-2; 7 bases agree with TRBD1. V lost 5 bases and J lost 2; bases outside the gene matches: 5. In germline, CDR1 is SGHTA, CDR2 FQGNSA. The CDR3 spans 14 residues. CDR3 coding DNA: TGTGCCAGCAGCCCCGGGACAGCCAACTATGGCTACACCTTC. This translates into CASSPGTANYGYTF.